Sequencing of this TCR beta chain was carried out in a study of response to subunit inactivated influenza vaccine. Study-level results: It was suggested by the authors that few new T cells are recruited by each seasonal influenza vaccination.

One entry per CDR3 protein, called by TCRdb with MiXCR from the RT-PCR reads. The table lists approximately 490,000 distinct CDR3 sequences, more than 7% of them singletons. Germline CDR1 and CDR2: MNHEY and SMNVEV (reference sequence). The J segment lost 8 bases and the V segment lost 4 bases, leaving 16 bases of the junction unmatched. The length of the CDR3 is 16 residues. On this clonotype itself: Its matching antigen is unknown.

The receptor was derived from a man between 50 and 70 years old who received an inactivated influenza vaccine. The starting material was PBMCs from blood, obtained less than 30 months after vaccination. The rearrangement joins TRBV27 to TRBJ1-2; 7 bases match TRBD1. The DNA of the CDR3 is TGTGCCAGCAGTTCCCAGACAGGGCTCTATCTGTCGGGCTACACCTTC. Protein sequence: CASSSQTGLYLSGYTF.